The 17 T cell receptor beta chains presented below share a single source sample, sequenced in a study of blood T cell repertoires in COVID-19. The assay was immunoSEQ multiplex PCR, and TCRdb's table has in-frame clones only and misses some. Altogether 240,000 or so clones are present, around 86% being singletons, with the ten largest covering around 1.9%. Source material: PBMCs or T cells enriched from blood (not recorded which). The receptor set was obtained from a woman aged 45 to 65 who had recovered from COVID-19.

This clone was counted a single time. V is TRBV5-5 and J is TRBJ1-1; 7 bases match TRBD1. From germline, CDR1 is SGHKS and CDR2 YYEKEE (reference sequence). The CDR3 runs 14 residues. Trimming at V came to 2 bases and at J to 6 bases, leaving 7 bases not matched to a gene. CDR3 sequence: CASSLQGRSPEAFF. CDR3 DNA sequence: TGTGCCAGCAGCTTACAGGGGAGAAGTCCTGAAGCTTTCTTT.

The chain couples TRBV7-3 to TRBJ2-1, with 13 bases aligning to TRBD2. This CDR3 region has 17 residues. The V segment lost 0 bases and the J segment 9 bases; nucleotides outside the gene matches: 8. Looked up from germline, CDR1 is SGHTA and CDR2 is FQGTGA. The CDR3: CASSLTTSGGAQAEQFF. In nucleotides, the CDR3 is TGTGCCAGCAGCTTAACTACTAGCGGGGGGGCTCAGGCTGAGCAGTTCTTC.

The chain combines TRBV21-1 with TRBJ1-6; TRBD1, the table's D call, was not compared with the DNA. TRBV21-1 is classified as a pseudogene. The CDR3 is 16 residues long. The CDR3: CASAEMDRGHNSPLHF. The CDR3 DNA reads as TGTGCCTCCGCGGAGATGGACAGGGGGCACAATTCACCCCTCCACTTT.

The chain links TRBV9 to TRBJ2-2, with 10 bases lining up with TRBD1. Germline-derived CDR1 and CDR2 are SGDLS and YYNGEE. The CDR3 has 16 residues. Losses at the gene ends were 4 bases for V and 3 bases for J; bases not matched to a gene: 6. Here the CDR3 DNA reads TGTGCCAGCAGCACTAGGGACAGGGGACACACCGGGGAGCTGTTTTTT. As protein: CASSTRDRGHTGELFF.

This chain joins TRBV18 and TRBJ1-3; the match to TRBD1 covers 7 bases. CDR1 and CDR2 (germline): KGHSH, LQKENI. This CDR3 has 15 amino acids. V was clipped by 5 bases and J by 3 bases; unmatched bases: 7. The CDR3 nucleotides are TGTGCCAGCTCATCCTATTCAGGGGGTGGAAACACCATATATTTT. Protein: CASSSYSGGGNTIYF. Variable domain in full (rest from reference TRBV18 and TRBJ1-3): NAGVMQNPRHLVRRRGQEARLRCSPMKGHSHVYWYRQLPEEGLKFMVYLQKENIIDESGMPKERFSAEFPKEGPSILRIQQVVRGDSAAYFCASSSYSGGGNTIYFGEGSWLTVV.

V usage is TRBV29-1 and J usage is TRBJ2-3; 7 positions agree with TRBD2. The germline CDR1 and CDR2 sequences are SQVTM and ANQGSEA. The V gene end was trimmed by 6 bases and the J gene end by 0 bases; junction bases not matched to a gene: 9. The CDR3 is made up of 15 amino acids. CDR3: CSVLPAGVSTDTQYF. The CDR3 DNA sequence: TGCAGCGTCCTACCTGCGGGGGTGAGCACAGATACGCAGTATTTT.

The rearrangement links TRBV4-1 to TRBJ2-7; 9 bases match TRBD1. Trimming at V came to 1 base and at J to 3 bases, leaving 16 bases not matched to a gene. The CDR3 totals 19 residues. Germline CDR1 is MGHRA and CDR2 is YSYEKL. In DNA form, the CDR3 reads TGCGCCAGCAGCCAAGTAACGGGGGGAAGGACAGGGGATTTCTACGAGCAGTACTTC. Its protein product is CASSQVTGGRTGDFYEQYF.

This clone was detected only a few times. V and J are TRBV7-3 and TRBJ2-2, with D perhaps matching TRBD2 (5 bases). Germline V lookup: CDR1 SGHTA, CDR2 FQGTGA. CDR3 length: 15 residues. V was shortened by 5 bases and J by 0 bases, with 10 bases between the two germline ends. CDR3 sequence (DNA): TGTGCCAGCAGCATCGGACTTTCGAACACCGGGGAGCTGTTTTTT. This codes for CASSIGLSNTGELFF.

V is TRBV7-8 and J is TRBJ1-2, with TRBD1 as a possible D gene (6 bases). This CDR3 has 14 residues. Germline V gene data show CDR1 as SGHVS and CDR2 as FQNEAQ. Trimming removed 5 bases from V and 7 bases from J, with 17 bases in between. CDR3 amino acids: CASSRTQGLFGYTF. CDR3 coding DNA: TGTGCCAGCAGCCGGACACAGGGTTTGTTTGGCTACACCTTC.

The sample holds one count of this clone. The rearrangement joins TRBV30 to TRBJ1-5, with D tentatively TRBD1 (5 bases). The CDR3 has 12 amino acids. V lost 3 bases to trimming and J lost 12 bases, with 15 bases between them. Germline assignment: CDR1 GTSNPN and CDR2 SVGIG (reference sequence). CDR3 protein: CAWSFRQGRQHF. The CDR3 bases are TGTGCCTGGAGCTTCCGCCAGGGCCGCCAGCATTTT.

The chain links TRBV27 to TRBJ2-5; 10 bases line up with TRBD2. Germline V gene lookup returns CDR1 MNHEY and CDR2 SMNVEV (reference sequence). V lost 1 base, J lost 4 bases, and 15 bases stayed unmatched. CDR3 length: 19 residues. CDR3 in DNA: TGTGCCAGCAGTTTATTTTCCCCCCTCCTAGCGGGAGAGGTAGAGACCCAGTACTTC. This translates into CASSLFSPLLAGEVETQYF.

The V gene is TRBV27, the J gene TRBJ1-1; no firm D call. Trimming pared 2 bases from V and 3 bases from J, leaving 10 bases between. Looked up from germline, CDR1 is MNHEY and CDR2 is SMNVEV (reference sequence). The CDR3 contains 14 residues. CDR3 region: CASSLIGEHTEAFF. The CDR3 DNA is TGTGCCAGCAGTTTAATCGGGGAGCACACTGAAGCTTTCTTT.

The V gene is TRBV7-2, the J gene TRBJ1-3; D is unclear. V was shortened by 7 bases and J by 0 bases, with 10 bases between the two germline ends. Per the germline V gene, CDR1 is SGHTA and CDR2 is FQGNSA. The length of the CDR3 is 14 residues. DNA of the CDR3: TGTGCCAGCACGGCACAGCCCTCTGGAAACACCATATATTTT. It yields the protein CASTAQPSGNTIYF.

The rearrangement uses TRBV6-5 and TRBJ2-7; TRBD1 matches at 9 bases. With V trimmed by 3 bases and J by 2 bases, 5 bases remained unmatched. The CDR3 loop spans 15 amino acids. Germline V gives CDR1 MNHEY, CDR2 SVGAGI. CDR3 bases: TGTGCCAGCAGTTATGCAGGGACAGGGACCTACGAGCAGTACTTC. It specifies CASSYAGTGTYEQYF.

The DNA of the CDR3 is TGCGCCAGCAGCCACGGACTAGCGGGGGTTAACAATGAGCAGTTCTTC. Amino acids: CASSHGLAGVNNEQFF. This chain uses TRBV4-1 with TRBJ2-1, with TRBD2 identical over 13 bases. J was trimmed by 5 bases and V by 3 bases; bases with no gene match: 4. CDR1 and CDR2 (germline): MGHRA, YSYEKL. The CDR3 extends over 16 amino acids.

V is TRBV27 and J is TRBJ2-1; 8 bases agree with TRBD2. Germline V gives CDR1 MNHEY, CDR2 SMNVEV (reference sequence). The J segment lost 2 bases and the V segment lost 6 bases, leaving 6 bases of the junction unmatched. This CDR3 is 15 amino acids long. Written as DNA, the CDR3 is TGTGCCAGCAGCCCCGGGACTAGGGCCTACAATGAGCAGTTCTTC. Translated, it gives CASSPGTRAYNEQFF.

The CDR3 coding sequence is TGTGCCAGCAGCTTGGGCCTTTGGAGGATCAACACTGAAGCTTTCTTT. Translation gives CASSLGLWRINTEAFF. The chain employs TRBV5-8 and TRBJ1-1; D remains ambiguous. CDR1 and CDR2 from the germline V gene are SGHTS and YDEGEE. The CDR3 loop spans 16 amino acids. V shed 0 bases and J shed 2 bases, with 14 bases lying between them. The full variable domain, in which reference TRBV5-8 and TRBJ1-1 provide the parts outside the CDR3, is EAGVTQSPTHLIKTRGQQATLRCSPISGHTSVYWYQQALGLGLQFLLWYDEGEERNRGNFPPRFSGRQFPNYSSELNVNALELEDSALYLCASSLGLWRINTEAFFGQGTRLTVV.